The source of this TCR beta chain is a study of CD8+CD57+ T cells in acquired aplastic anemia. For the study at large: DNA per sorted CD4+ or CD8+ sample ranged roughly 0.17 to 27.4 ug, averaging roughly 3.5 ug.

Investigators profiled TCR beta VDJ and CDR3 from genomic DNA template. Using its own MiXCR run on the reads, TCRdb lists one record per CDR3 protein. This sample yields approximately 170,000 distinct CDR3 sequences, of which about half are seen a single time; about 2.9% belongs to the top ten. Only patients with CD8+CD57+ cell expansion on flow cytometry were chosen for sequencing. All patients had severe acquired aplastic anemia. Patients were treatment-naive when blood was sampled. This clonotype has more than one count but fewer than ten. As yet, its antigen is unknown. Regarding the study as a whole: Found in both controls and patients were 25 to 35 CD8+ CDR3 sequences.

The CDR3 consists of 16 residues. V trimming: 5 bases; J trimming: 4 bases; junction bases outside the gene matches: 11. CDR1 and CDR2 (germline): LNHNV, YYDKDF (reference sequence). This chain connects TRBV15 to TRBJ2-1, with TRBD1 identical over 7 bases. The receptor was derived from a human donor with aplastic anemia. Sequencing was carried out using sorted CD4+, CD8+, or CD8+CD57+ T cells (not recorded which) from PBMCs. CDR3: CATSLQGVNVYNEQFF. Written as DNA, the CDR3 is TGTGCCACCAGCCTTCAGGGGGTTAACGTGTACAATGAGCAGTTCTTC. Using reference TRBV15 and TRBJ2-1 for the parts outside the CDR3, the full variable domain is DAMVIQNPRYQVTQFGKPVTLSCSQTLNHNVMYWYQQKSSQAPKLLFHYYDKDFNNEADTPDNFQSRRPNTSFCFLDIRSPGLGDTAMYLCATSLQGVNVYNEQFFGPGTRLTVL.